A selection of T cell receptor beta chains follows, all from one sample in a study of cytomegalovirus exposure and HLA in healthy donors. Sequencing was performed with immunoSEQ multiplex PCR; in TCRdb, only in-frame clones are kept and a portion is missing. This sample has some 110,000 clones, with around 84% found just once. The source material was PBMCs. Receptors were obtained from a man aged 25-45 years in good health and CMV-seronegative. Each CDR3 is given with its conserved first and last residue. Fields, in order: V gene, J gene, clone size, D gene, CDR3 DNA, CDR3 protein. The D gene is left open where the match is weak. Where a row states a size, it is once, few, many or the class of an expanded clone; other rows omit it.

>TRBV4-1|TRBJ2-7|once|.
TGCGCCAGCAGCCAAGGTGTTGAAGGGGCCGCCTACGAGCAGTACTTC
CASSQGVEGAAYEQYF
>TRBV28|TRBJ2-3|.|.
TGTGCCAGCAGGCGGCAACTAGAAGATACGCAGTATTTT
CASRRQLEDTQYF
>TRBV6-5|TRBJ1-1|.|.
TGTGCCAGCAGTGCGCCGGGGGGTGGTACTGAAGCTTTCTTT
CASSAPGGGTEAFF
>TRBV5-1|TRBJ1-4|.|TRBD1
TGCGCCAGCAGCTTGGCCACAGGGGGAGGTAATGAAAAACTGTTTTTT
CASSLATGGGNEKLFF
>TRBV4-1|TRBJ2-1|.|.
TGCGCCAGCAGCCAAGGCAGATTAAGCTCCTACAATGAGCAGTTCTTC
CASSQGRLSSYNEQFF
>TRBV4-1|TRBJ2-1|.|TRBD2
TGCGCCAGCAGCCTACAGCGGGAGGGATTTTCCTACAATGAGCAGTTCTTC
CASSLQREGFSYNEQFF
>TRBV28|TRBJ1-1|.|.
TGTGCCAGCAGTTCCCTGGGGGGTCGGATGAACACTGAAGCTTTCTTT
CASSSLGGRMNTEAFF
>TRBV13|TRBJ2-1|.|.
TGTGCCAGCAGCTTAGGCCAATTCAATGAGCAGTTCTTC
CASSLGQFNEQFF
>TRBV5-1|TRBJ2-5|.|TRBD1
TGCGCCAGCAGCTTGGTAGGCAGGGGGTCCGGGGAGACCCAGTACTTC
CASSLVGRGSGETQYF
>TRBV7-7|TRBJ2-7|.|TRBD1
TGTGCCAGCACAGGGGGCTGCGAGCAGTACTTC
CASTGGCEQYF
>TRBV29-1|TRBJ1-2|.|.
TGCAGCGTTTACTACAGGGAAACCTATGGCTACACCTTC
CSVYYRETYGYTF
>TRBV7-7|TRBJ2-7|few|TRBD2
TGTGCCAGCAGCAAAGGGCTAGCGGTGACCTACGAGCAGTACTTC
CASSKGLAVTYEQYF
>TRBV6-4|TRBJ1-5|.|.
TGTGCCAGCAGTGAAAGCCGCACATCTCTTGGGAGGGCGACGAATCAGCCCCAGCATTTT
CASSESRTSLGRATNQPQHF
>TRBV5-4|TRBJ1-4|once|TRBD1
TGTGCCAGCAGCAAACCCGGACAGGGTGTTGAAAAACTGTTTTTT
CASSKPGQGVEKLFF
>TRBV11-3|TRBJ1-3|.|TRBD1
TGTGCCAGCAGCCGAAGACAGGGTCGGGACACCATATATTTT
CASSRRQGRDTIYF
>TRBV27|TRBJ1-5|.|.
TGTGCCAGCAGTACAAGACAGGCTCAGGCCCAGCATTTT
CASSTRQAQAQHF
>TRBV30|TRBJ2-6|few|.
TGTGCCTGGAGTCCCGGGGACACCACGATCACCTCTGGGGCCAACGTCCTGACTTTC
CAWSPGDTTITSGANVLTF
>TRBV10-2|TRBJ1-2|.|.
TGCGCCAGCAGTGAGGCCGGGGAGGGCTACACCTTC
CASSEAGEGYTF
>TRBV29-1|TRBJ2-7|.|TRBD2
TGCAGCGTTGAAGGGCTAGCGGGGTTCGAGCAGTACTTC
CSVEGLAGFEQYF
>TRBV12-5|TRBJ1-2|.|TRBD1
TGTGCTAGTGGTTTACCTTCCTCGGGACAGATTAATGGCTACACCTTC
CASGLPSSGQINGYTF
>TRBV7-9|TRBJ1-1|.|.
TGTGCCAGCAGCTTAATAACTGAAGCTTTCTTT
CASSLITEAFF
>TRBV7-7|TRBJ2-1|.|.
TGTGCCAGCAGCTTAGAGCTGTACAATGAGCAGTTCTTC
CASSLELYNEQFF
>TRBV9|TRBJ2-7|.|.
TGTGCCAGCAGCCCCCGAGGGGGTAGCGAGCAGTACTTC
CASSPRGGSEQYF
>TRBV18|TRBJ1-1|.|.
TGTGCCAGCTCACCACTTGGGGCCGACACTGAAGCTTTCTTT
CASSPLGADTEAFF
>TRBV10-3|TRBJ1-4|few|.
TGTGCCATCAACGGGGGACCGAGTGAAAAACTGTTTTTT
CAINGGPSEKLFF
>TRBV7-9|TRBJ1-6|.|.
TGTGCCAGCAGCTTAGAGCTGCGGCATAATTCACCCCTCCACTTT
CASSLELRHNSPLHF
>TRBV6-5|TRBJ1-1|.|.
TGTGCCAGCAGTTACAACTACGACACTGAAGCTTTCTTT
CASSYNYDTEAFF
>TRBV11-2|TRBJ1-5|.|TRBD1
TGTGCCAGCAGCCCACAGGGGTCGGGCGGCAATCAGCCCCAGCATTTT
CASSPQGSGGNQPQHF
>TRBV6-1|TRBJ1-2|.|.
TGTGCCAGTGAAGGAGGCAGCAGTGGCTACACCTTC
CASEGGSSGYTF